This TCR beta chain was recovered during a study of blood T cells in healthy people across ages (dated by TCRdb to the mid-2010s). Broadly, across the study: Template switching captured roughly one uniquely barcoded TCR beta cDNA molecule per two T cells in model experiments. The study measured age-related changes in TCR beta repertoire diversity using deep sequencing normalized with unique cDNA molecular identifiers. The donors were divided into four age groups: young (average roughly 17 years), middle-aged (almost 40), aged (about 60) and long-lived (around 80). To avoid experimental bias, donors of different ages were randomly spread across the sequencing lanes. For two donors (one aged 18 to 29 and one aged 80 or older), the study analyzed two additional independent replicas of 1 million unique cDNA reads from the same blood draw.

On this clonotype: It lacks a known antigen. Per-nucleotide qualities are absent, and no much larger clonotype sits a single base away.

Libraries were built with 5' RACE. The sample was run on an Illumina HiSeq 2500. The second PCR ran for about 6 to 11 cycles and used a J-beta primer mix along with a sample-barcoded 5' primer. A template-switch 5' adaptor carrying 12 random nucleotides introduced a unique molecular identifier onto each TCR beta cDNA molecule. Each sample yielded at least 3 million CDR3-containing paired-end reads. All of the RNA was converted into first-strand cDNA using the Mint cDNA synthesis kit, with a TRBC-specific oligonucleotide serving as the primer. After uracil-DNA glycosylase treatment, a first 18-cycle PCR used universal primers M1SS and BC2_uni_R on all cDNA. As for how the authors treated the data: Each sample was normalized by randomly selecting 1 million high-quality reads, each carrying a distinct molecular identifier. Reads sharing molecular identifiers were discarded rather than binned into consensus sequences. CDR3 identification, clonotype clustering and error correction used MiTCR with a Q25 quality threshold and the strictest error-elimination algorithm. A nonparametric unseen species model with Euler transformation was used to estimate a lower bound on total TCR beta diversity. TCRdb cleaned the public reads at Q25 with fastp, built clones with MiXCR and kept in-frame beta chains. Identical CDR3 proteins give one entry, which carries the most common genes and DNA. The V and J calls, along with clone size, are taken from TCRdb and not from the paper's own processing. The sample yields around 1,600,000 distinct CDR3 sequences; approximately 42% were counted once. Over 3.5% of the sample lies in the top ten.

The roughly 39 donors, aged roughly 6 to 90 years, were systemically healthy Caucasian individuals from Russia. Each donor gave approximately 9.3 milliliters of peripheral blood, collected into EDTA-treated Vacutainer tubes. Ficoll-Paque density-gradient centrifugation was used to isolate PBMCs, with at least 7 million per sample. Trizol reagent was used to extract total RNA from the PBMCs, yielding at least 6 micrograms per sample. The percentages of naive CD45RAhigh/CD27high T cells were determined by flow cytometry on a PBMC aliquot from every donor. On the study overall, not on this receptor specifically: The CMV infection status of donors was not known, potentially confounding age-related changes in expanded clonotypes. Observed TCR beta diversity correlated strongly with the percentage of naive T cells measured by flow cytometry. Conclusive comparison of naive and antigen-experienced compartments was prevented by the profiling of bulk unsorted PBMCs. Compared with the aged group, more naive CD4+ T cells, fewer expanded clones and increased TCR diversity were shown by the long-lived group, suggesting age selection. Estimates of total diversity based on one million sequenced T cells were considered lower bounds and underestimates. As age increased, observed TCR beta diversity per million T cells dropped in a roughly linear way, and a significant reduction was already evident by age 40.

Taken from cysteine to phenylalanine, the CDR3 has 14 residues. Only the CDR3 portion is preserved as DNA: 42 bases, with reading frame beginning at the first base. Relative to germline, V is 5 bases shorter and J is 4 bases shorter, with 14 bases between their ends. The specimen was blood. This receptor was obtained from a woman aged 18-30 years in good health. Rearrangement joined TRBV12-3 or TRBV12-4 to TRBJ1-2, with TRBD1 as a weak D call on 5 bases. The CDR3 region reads CASSVIGRVYGYTF. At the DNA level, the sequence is TGTGCCAGCAGTGTGATAGGCAGGGTCTATGGCTACACCTTC.